The T cell receptor beta chain described here comes from a study of shared clonotypes between healthy human individuals. Study-wide points: A handful of donors showed sharing of approximately 5% of naive CD4 clonotypes. In contrast to clonotypes shared by all four donors, non-shared clonotypes had lower generation probabilities.

This CDR3 contains 14 residues. Germline values: CDR1 MNHEY, CDR2 SVGAGI. The junction had 9 bases not matched to a gene; V was cut back by 7 bases and J by 6 bases. The donors were adults (healthy and HIV-negative) with no recent acute infections or vaccinations. With respect to this clone: What it binds is not known.

Several immunoSEQ plates held equal portions of the genomic DNA taken from each subset. Produced via immunoSEQ multiplex PCR; TCRdb's table is partial and in-frame only. The sample has under 1,100,000 clones, around 78% seen once. This sequence originates from a man younger than 30 in good health. Some clones in this sample may be carry-over from other donors' samples. The source material was memory CD4+ T cells from PBMCs. Subset noted: CD45RA-negative fraction. This chain uses TRBV6-5 with TRBJ2-4; 7 bases line up with TRBD1. CDR3 in amino acids: CASTSTGSRNIQYF. CDR3 DNA: TGTGCCAGCACCTCGACAGGGAGCCGAAACATTCAGTACTTC.